The 12 T cell receptor beta chains below all came from one sample that was sequenced in a study of cytomegalovirus exposure and HLA in healthy donors. PCR involved 60 Vbeta and 13 Jbeta primers. This table comes from immunoSEQ multiplex PCR, and its TCRdb copy is limited to in-frame clones, with some not included. The sample data list approximately 110,000 clones. Source material: PBMCs. Source of these receptors: a man aged 25 to 40 in good health and CMV-seronegative.

This chain links TRBV5-1 with TRBJ2-1, with 10 bases matching TRBD2. The CDR3 runs to 15 residues. Germline lookup yields CDR1 SGHRS and CDR2 YFSETQ. V lost 0 bases, J lost 9 bases, and 6 bases stayed unmatched. The CDR3 coding sequence is TGCGCCAGCAGCTTGGGGCTAGCGGGGGAGGGTGAGCAGTTCTTC. Amino acids: CASSLGLAGEGEQFF.

This chain links TRBV27 with TRBJ1-5; perhaps TRBD1 as D (6 bases). This CDR3 spans 13 amino acids. CDR1 is MNHEY and CDR2 is SMNVEV in the germline V gene (reference sequence). V was pared by 6 bases and J by 4 bases, with 10 bases between. CDR3 sequence reads: CASRPDRNQPQHF. CDR3 coding DNA: TGTGCCAGCAGGCCAGACAGGAATCAGCCCCAGCATTTT.

In regard to this clone: Relative to the germline gene, one junction end is altered; a read error may explain this. This chain connects TRBV7-9 to TRBJ1-2; maybe TRBD1 (5 bases). Germline assignment: CDR1 SEHNR and CDR2 FQNEAQ (reference sequence). This CDR3 comprises 14 residues. The DNA for the CDR3 is TGTGCCAGCAGTTTAGTAGGGGCCATGTATGGCTACACCTTC. This codes for CASSLVGAMYGYTF.

The V call is TRBV19, the J call TRBJ2-1; D may be TRBD2 (6 bases). Germline values: CDR1 LNHDA, CDR2 SQIVND (reference sequence). The CDR3 sequence is 16 residues long. Trimming took 7 bases from V and 0 from J, leaving 16 bases between them. CDR3 sequence: CASTPLSGSSYNEQFF. The CDR3 nucleotides read TGTGCCAGTACCCCGCTATCCGGGAGCTCCTACAATGAGCAGTTCTTC.

V gene TRBV15 combines with J gene TRBJ2-1; perhaps TRBD2 as D (7 bases). Trimming removed 2 bases from V and 5 bases from J, with 13 bases in between. CDR3 length: 15 amino acids. Germline lookup yields CDR1 LNHNV and CDR2 YYDKDF (reference sequence). This CDR3 is CATSRTGGLNNEQFF. In DNA, the CDR3 is TGTGCCACCAGCAGAACGGGGGGCTTGAACAATGAGCAGTTCTTC.

CDR3 nucleotides: TGTGCCTGGAAAATTATTGCAGATACGCAGTATTTT. Residues: CAWKIIADTQYF. The chain has TRBV30 and TRBJ2-3, with D hard to call. The germline V and J ends were trimmed by 4 bases and 4 bases, with 9 bases remaining between them. This CDR3 comprises 12 residues. Germline V gives CDR1 GTSNPN, CDR2 SVGIG (reference sequence).

The chain couples TRBV7-2 to TRBJ2-5, with D possibly being TRBD1 (6 bases). This CDR3 contains 13 residues. Germline V gene sequence: CDR1 SGHTA, CDR2 FQGNSA. Between the trimmed V and J ends, which lost 7 bases and 1 base, there was a span of 10 bases. CDR3 DNA sequence: TGTGCCAGCACCCGACAGGCCCAAGAGACCCAGTACTTC. Its protein is CASTRQAQETQYF.

The V and J genes are TRBV5-1 and TRBJ2-3; the match to TRBD2 covers 8 bases. With 6 bases clipped from V and 4 bases from J, the junction kept 4 bases outside the gene matches. Germline V gene sequence: CDR1 SGHRS, CDR2 YFSETQ. This CDR3 region has 13 residues. The DNA of the CDR3 is TGCGCCAGCACACTAGCGGTCCCAGATACGCAGTATTTT. Amino acids: CASTLAVPDTQYF.

This chain links TRBV28 with TRBJ2-7; a weak D match, TRBD2 (5 bases). Germline CDR1 MDHEN, CDR2 SYDVKM. V was shortened by 2 bases and J by 5 bases, with 10 bases between the two germline ends. This CDR3 comprises 13 residues. The CDR3 spells CASSLGYGNEQYF. The DNA for the CDR3 is TGTGCCAGCAGTTTAGGGTACGGGAACGAGCAGTACTTC.

This chain joins TRBV4-1 and TRBJ1-4, with D possibly being TRBD1 (6 bases). The CDR3 is 15 residues long. Trimming shortened V by 2 bases and J by 4 bases, and 11 bases separated the two germline ends. CDR1 and CDR2 from the germline V gene are MGHRA and YSYEKL. CDR3 DNA sequence: TGCGCCAGCAGCCAACTAGACAGGTTTAATGAAAAACTGTTTTTT. Its translation is CASSQLDRFNEKLFF.

The chain employs TRBV11-2 and TRBJ1-6; 10 nucleotides agree with TRBD1. The CDR3 spans 15 residues. V was clipped by 5 bases and J by 7 bases; unmatched bases: 5. CDR1 and CDR2 from the germline V gene are SGHAT and FQNNGV. The CDR3 sequence: CASSHGQGGNSPLHF. DNA for the CDR3: TGTGCCAGCAGCCACGGACAGGGGGGAAATTCACCCCTCCACTTT.

This chain links TRBV14 with TRBJ2-2; D call uncertain. CDR1 and CDR2 from the germline V gene are SGHDN and FVKESK. The CDR3 is made up of 17 amino acids. V shed 4 bases and J shed 2 bases, with 17 bases lying between them. CDR3 sequence (DNA): TGTGCCAGCAGCCCGAATCTACCCAGCGTCAACACCGGGGAGCTGTTTTTT. It yields the protein CASSPNLPSVNTGELFF.